These 2 T cell receptor beta chains were all obtained from the same sample, sequenced in a study of cytomegalovirus exposure and HLA in healthy donors (dated by TCRdb to 2015 to 2018). Receptors were amplified or captured by the immunoSEQ multiplex PCR assay. A mixture of 60 forward primers for TCR Vbeta segments and 13 reverse primers for TCR Jbeta segments was used in the multiplex PCR. TCRdb took over this immuneACCESS table, retaining in-frame rearrangements with V and J assigned. Such tables are incomplete; in checked studies, under half of the missing clones stem from an unresolved V gene, and the remainder is unexplained. The sample yields 110,000 or so clones; 74% were counted once. The ten biggest clones cover around 3.9% of the sample. Sequenced input: PBMCs. The receptors were gathered from a middle-aged woman in good health and CMV-seropositive.

Worth noting for this clone: Mismatch with germline at one junction end may stem from a read error. The chain is built from TRBV7-9 and TRBJ1-1; TRBD1 aligns across 8 bases. This CDR3 is built from 13 residues. CDR1 and CDR2 from the germline V gene are SEHNR and FQNEAQ (reference sequence). The CDR3 DNA sequence: TGTTCCAGCAGACCAACAGGGGGCACTGAAGCTTTCTTT. Translating gives CSSRPTGGTEAFF. Together with reference TRBV7-9 and TRBJ1-1, the CDR3 gives the full variable domain: DTGVSQNPRHKITKRGQNVTFRCDPISEHNRLYWYRQTLGQGPEFLTYFQNEAQLEKSRLLSDRFSAERPKGSFSTLEIQRTEQGDSAMYLCSSRPTGGTEAFFGQGTRLTVV.

The J gene is TRBJ2-7, the V gene TRBV6-5; D perhaps matches TRBD2 (5 bases). V lost 8 bases and J lost 5, with 16 bases in between. Per germline, CDR1 MNHEY and CDR2 SVGAGI. This CDR3 spans 13 amino acids. CDR3 loop: CASLTEKGDEQYF. The CDR3 DNA is TGTGCCAGCCTTACCGAGAAGGGAGACGAGCAGTACTTC.